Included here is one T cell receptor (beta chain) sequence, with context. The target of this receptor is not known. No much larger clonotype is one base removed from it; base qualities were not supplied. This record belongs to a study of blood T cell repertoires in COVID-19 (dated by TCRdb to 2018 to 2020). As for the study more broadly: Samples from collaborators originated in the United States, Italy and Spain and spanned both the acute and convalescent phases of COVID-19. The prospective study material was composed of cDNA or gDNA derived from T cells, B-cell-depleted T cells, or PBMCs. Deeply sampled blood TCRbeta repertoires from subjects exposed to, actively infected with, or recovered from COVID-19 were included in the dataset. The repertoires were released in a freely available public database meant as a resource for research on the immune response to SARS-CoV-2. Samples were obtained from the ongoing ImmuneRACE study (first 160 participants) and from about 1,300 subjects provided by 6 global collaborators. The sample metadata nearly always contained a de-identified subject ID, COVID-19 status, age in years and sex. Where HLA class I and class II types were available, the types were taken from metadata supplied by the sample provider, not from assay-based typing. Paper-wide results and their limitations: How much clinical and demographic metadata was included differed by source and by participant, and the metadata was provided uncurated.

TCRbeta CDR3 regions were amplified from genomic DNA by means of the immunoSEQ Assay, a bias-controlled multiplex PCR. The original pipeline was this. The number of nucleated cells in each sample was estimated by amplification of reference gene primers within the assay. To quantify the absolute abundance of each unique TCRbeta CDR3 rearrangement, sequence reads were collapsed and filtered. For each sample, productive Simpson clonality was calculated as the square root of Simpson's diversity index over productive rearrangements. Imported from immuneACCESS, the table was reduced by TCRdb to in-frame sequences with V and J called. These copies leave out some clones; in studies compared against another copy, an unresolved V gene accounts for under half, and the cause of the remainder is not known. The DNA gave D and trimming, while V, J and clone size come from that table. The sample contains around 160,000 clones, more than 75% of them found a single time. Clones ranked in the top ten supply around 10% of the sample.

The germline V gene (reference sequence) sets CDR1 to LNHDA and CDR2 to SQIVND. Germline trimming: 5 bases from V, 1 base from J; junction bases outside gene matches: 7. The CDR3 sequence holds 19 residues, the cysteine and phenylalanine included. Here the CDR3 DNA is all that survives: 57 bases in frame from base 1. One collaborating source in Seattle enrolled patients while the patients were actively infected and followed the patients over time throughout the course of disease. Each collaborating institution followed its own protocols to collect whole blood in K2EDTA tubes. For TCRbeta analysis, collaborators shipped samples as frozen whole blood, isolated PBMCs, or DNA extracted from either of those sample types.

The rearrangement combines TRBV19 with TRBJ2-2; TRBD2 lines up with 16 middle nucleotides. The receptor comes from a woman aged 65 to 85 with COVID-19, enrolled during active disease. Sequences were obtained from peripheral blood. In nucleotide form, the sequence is TGTGCCAGTAGTTCGGGACTAGCGGGGGGGCAAAGGAACACCGGGGAGCTGTTTTTT. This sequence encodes CASSSGLAGGQRNTGELFF.